This T cell receptor (beta chain) was obtained from a study of siplizumab effects on memory and regulatory T cells. Produced via immunoSEQ multiplex PCR; TCRdb's table is partial and in-frame only. Of around 100,000 clones listed, about 91% are singletons. This clone has just one count. V lost 6 bases and J lost 5; bases outside the gene matches: 9. The germline gives CDR1 MNHEY, CDR2 SMNVEV (reference sequence). The CDR3 extends over 14 amino acids. The sequence derives from a human donor in good health. Some clones in this sample may be carry-over from other donors' samples. The chain carries TRBV27 and TRBJ2-5, with 7 bases lining up with TRBD2. The sequencing sample was made of CD4+ T cells sorted from blood. CDR3 loop: CASRRPGGGETQYF. The CDR3 nucleotides are TGTGCCAGCAGGCGTCCCGGGGGAGGGGAGACCCAGTACTTC.